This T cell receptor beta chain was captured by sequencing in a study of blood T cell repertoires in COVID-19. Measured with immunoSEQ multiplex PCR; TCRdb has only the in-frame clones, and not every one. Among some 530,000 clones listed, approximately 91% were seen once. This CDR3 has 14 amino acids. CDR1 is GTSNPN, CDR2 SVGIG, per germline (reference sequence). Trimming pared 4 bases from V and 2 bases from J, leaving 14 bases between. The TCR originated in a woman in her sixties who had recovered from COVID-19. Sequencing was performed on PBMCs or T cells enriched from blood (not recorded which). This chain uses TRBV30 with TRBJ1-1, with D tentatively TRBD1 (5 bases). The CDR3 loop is CAWTRGGLNTEAFF. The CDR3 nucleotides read TGTGCCTGGACTAGGGGAGGGCTCAACACTGAAGCTTTCTTT.